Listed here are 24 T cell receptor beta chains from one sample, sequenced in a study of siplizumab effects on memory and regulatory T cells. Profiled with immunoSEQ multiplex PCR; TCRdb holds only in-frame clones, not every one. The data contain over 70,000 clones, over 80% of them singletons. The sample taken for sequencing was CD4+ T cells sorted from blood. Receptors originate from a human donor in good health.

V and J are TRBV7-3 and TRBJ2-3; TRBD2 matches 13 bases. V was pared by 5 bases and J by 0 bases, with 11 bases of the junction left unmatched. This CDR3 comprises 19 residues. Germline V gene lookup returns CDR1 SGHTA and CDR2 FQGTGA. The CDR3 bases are TGTGCCAGCAGCCCAAGGACTAGCGGGGGCATTATCAGCACAGATACGCAGTATTTT. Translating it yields CASSPRTSGGIISTDTQYF.

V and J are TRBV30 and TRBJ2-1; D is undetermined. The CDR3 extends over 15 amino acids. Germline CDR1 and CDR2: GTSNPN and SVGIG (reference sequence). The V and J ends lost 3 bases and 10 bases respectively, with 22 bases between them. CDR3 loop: CAWRTYTGPTSEQFF. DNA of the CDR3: TGTGCCTGGAGGACCTACACGGGCCCGACTTCGGAGCAGTTCTTC.

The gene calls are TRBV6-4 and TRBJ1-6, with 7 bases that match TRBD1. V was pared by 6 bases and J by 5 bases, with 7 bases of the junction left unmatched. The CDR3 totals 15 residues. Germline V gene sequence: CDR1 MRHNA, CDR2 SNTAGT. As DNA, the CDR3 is TGTGCCAGCAGGAACACCGGGACAGATAATTCACCCCTCCACTTT. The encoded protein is CASRNTGTDNSPLHF.

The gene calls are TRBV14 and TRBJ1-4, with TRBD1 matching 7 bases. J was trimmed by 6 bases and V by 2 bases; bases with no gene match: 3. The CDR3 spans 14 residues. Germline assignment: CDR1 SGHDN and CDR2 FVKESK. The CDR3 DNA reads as TGTGCCAGCAGCCAACTGCAGGGGGATGAAAAACTGTTTTTT. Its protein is CASSQLQGDEKLFF. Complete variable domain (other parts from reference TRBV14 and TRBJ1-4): EAGVTQFPSHSVIEKGQTVTLRCDPISGHDNLYWYRRVMGKEIKFLLHFVKESKQDESGMPNNRFLAERTGGTYSTLKVQPAELEDSGVYFCASSQLQGDEKLFFGSGTQLSVL.

The CDR3 here is CASGVGGHGTQYF. The CDR3, as DNA: TGTGCCAGCGGGGTAGGAGGACACGGGACCCAGTACTTC. J is TRBJ2-5 and V is TRBV2; the D call may be TRBD1 or TRBD2 (5 bases each). Germline assignment: CDR1 SNHLY and CDR2 FYNNEI. The germline V and J ends were trimmed by 8 bases and 7 bases, with 17 bases remaining between them. This CDR3 has 13 amino acids.

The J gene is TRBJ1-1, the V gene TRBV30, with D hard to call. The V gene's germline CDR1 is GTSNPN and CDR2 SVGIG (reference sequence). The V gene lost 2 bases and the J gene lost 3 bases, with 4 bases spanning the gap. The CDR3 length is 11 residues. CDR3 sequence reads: CAWSPYTEAFF. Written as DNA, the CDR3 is TGTGCCTGGAGTCCCTACACTGAAGCTTTCTTT.

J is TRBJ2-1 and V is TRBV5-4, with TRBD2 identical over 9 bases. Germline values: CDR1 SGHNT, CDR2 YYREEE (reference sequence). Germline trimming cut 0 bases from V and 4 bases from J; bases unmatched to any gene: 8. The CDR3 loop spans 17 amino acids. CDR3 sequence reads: CASSLGGMAGGYNEQFF. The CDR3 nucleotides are TGTGCCAGCAGCTTGGGGGGGATGGCGGGAGGGTACAATGAGCAGTTCTTC.

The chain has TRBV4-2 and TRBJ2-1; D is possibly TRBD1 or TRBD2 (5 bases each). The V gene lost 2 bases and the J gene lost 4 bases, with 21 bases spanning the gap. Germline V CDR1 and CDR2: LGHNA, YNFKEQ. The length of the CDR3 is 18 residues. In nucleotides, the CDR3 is TGTGCCAGCAGCCAACCCGGGGCCGGGGCCGCCCGATACAATGAGCAGTTCTTC. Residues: CASSQPGAGAARYNEQFF.

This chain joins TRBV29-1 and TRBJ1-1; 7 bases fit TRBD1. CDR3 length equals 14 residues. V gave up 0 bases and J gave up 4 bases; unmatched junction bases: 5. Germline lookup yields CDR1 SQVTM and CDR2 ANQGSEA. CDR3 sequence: CSVEDRGRSTEAFF. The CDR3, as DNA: TGCAGCGTTGAAGACAGGGGGAGGAGCACTGAAGCTTTCTTT.

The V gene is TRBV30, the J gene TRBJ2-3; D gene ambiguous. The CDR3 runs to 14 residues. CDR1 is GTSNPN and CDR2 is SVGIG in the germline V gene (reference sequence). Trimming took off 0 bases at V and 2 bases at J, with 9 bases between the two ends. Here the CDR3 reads CAWSVVQTTDTQYF. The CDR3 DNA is TGTGCCTGGAGTGTAGTACAGACCACAGATACGCAGTATTTT.

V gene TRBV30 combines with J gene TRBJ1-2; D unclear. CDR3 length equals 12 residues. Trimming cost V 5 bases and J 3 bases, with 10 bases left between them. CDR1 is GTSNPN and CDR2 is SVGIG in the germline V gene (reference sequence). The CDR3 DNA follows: TGTGCCTGGGACCGCAACTACTATGGCTACACCTTC. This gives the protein CAWDRNYYGYTF. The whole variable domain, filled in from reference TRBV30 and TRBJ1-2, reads SQTIHQWPATLVQPVGSPLSLECTVEGTSNPNLYWYRQAAGRGLQLLFYSVGIGQISSEVPQNLSASRPQDRQFILSSKKLLLSDSGFYLCAWDRNYYGYTFGSGTRLTVV.

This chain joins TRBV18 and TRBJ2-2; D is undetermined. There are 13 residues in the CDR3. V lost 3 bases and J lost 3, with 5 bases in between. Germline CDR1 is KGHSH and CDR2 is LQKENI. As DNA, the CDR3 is TGTGCCAGCTCACCGGCGTACACCGGGGAGCTGTTTTTT. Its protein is CASSPAYTGELFF. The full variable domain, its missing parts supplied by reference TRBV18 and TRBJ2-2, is NAGVMQNPRHLVRRRGQEARLRCSPMKGHSHVYWYRQLPEEGLKFMVYLQKENIIDESGMPKERFSAEFPKEGPSILRIQQVVRGDSAAYFCASSPAYTGELFFGEGSRLTVL.

The DNA for the CDR3 is TGTGCCAGCAGACCTAATCCTGGGGCCCAGGGTTATGGCTACACCTTC. This gives the protein CASRPNPGAQGYGYTF. This chain uses TRBV28 with TRBJ1-2; tentatively, D is TRBD1 (5 bases). Between the trimmed V and J ends, which lost 6 bases and 5 bases, there was a span of 22 bases. The CDR3 sequence is 16 residues long. Germline V lookup: CDR1 MDHEN, CDR2 SYDVKM.

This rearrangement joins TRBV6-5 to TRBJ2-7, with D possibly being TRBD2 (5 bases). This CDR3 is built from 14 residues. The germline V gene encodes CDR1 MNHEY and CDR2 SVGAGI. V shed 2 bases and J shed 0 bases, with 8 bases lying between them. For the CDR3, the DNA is TGTGCCAGCAGTTACGAGGGTCTCTCCTACGAGCAGTACTTC. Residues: CASSYEGLSYEQYF.

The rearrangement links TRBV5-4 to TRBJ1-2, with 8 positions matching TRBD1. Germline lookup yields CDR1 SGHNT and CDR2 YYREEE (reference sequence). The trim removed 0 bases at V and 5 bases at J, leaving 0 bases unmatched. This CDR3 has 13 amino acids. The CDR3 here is CASSLGTGYGYTF. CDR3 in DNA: TGTGCCAGCAGCTTGGGGACAGGGTATGGCTACACCTTC.

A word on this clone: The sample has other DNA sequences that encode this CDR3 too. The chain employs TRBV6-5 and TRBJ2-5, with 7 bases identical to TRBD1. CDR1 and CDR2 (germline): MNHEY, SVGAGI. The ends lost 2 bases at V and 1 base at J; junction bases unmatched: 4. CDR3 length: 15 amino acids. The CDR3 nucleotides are TGTGCCAGCAGTTACGCGACAGGGCCCCAAGAGACCCAGTACTTC. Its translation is CASSYATGPQETQYF.

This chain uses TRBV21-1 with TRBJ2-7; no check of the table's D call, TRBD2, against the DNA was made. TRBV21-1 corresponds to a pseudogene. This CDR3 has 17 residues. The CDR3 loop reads CASSNFVSTSGTYEQYF. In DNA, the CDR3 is TGTGCCAGCAGCAATTTCGTCTCGACTAGCGGAACCTACGAGCAGTACTTC.

Here the CDR3 reads CASSARQAATNEKLFF. The DNA of the CDR3 is TGTGCCAGCAGCGCGAGACAGGCGGCAACTAATGAAAAACTGTTTTTT. The chain uses TRBV7-2 and TRBJ1-4; D perhaps matches TRBD1 (6 bases). Germline CDR1 and CDR2: SGHTA and FQGNSA. V lost 5 bases, J lost 0 bases, and 13 bases lay in between. This CDR3 is 16 amino acids long. The variable domain in full, completed from reference TRBV7-2 and TRBJ1-4, reads GAGVSQSPSNKVTEKGKDVELRCDPISGHTALYWYRQSLGQGLEFLIYFQGNSAPDKSGLPSDRFSAERTGGSVSTLTIQRTQQEDSAVYLCASSARQAATNEKLFFGSGTQLSVL.

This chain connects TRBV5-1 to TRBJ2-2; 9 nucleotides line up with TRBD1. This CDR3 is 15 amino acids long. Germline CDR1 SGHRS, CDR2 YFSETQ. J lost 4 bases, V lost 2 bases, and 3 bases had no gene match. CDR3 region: CASSFGDRVTGELFF. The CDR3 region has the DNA TGCGCCAGCAGCTTTGGGGACAGGGTCACCGGGGAGCTGTTTTTT.

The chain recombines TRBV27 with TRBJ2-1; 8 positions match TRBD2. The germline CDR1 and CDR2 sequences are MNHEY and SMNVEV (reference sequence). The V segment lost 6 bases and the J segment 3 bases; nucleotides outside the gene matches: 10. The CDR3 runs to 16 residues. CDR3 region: CASREKAGANYNEQFF. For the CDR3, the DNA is TGTGCCAGCAGGGAAAAAGCGGGAGCGAACTACAATGAGCAGTTCTTC.

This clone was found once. CDR3 loop: CASSRGTAQSWDYGYTF. DNA for the CDR3: TGTGCCAGCAGCCGAGGGACCGCTCAATCTTGGGACTATGGCTACACCTTC. The chain couples TRBV4-2 to TRBJ1-2; D perhaps matches TRBD1 (5 bases). This CDR3 spans 17 amino acids. Germline assignment: CDR1 LGHNA and CDR2 YNFKEQ. The V end lost 4 bases, the J end lost 3 bases, and 21 bases lay between the germline ends.

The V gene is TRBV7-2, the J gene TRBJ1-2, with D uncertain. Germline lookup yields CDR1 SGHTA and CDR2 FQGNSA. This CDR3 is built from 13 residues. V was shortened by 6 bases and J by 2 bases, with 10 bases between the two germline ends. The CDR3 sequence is CASRRTLNYGYTF. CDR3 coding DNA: TGTGCCAGCAGAAGGACTTTAAACTATGGCTACACCTTC.

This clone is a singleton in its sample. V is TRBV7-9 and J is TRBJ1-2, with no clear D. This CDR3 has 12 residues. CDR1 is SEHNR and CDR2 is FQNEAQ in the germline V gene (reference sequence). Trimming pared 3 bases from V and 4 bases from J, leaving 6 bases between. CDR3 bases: TGTGCCAGCAGCTTCAGTCGCTATGGCTACACCTTC. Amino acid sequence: CASSFSRYGYTF.

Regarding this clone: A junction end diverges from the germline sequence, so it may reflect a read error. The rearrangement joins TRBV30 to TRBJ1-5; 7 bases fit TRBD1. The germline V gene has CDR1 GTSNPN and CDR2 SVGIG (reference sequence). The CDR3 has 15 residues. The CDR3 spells CAWKSPGQSNQAQHF. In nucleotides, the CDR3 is TGTGCCTGGAAGAGTCCGGGACAGAGCAATCAGGCCCAGCATTTT.